A selection of T cell receptor beta chains follows, all from one sample in a study of beta chain features in type 1 diabetes. Generated by immunoSEQ multiplex PCR, the TCRdb table keeps only in-frame clones and is missing some. The data contain 70,000 to 90,000 clones, roughly a third of them singletons. The specimen was stem cell memory CD4+ T cells from blood. These receptors came from a woman between 18 and 29 years old in good health. The CDR3 runs from the conserved cysteine through the conserved F or W. The D gene is left open where the match is weak. Size values are once, few and many counts, or a class for expanded clones, and some rows have none.

CDR3 DNA: TGTGCCAGTTCCACGAGCACTATTAGGGAGACCCAGTACTTC
CDR3 protein: CASSTSTIRETQYF
J gene: TRBJ2-5
clone size: NA
D gene: NA
V gene: TRBV19

CDR3 DNA: TGTGCCAGCAGCTACCGAGGTAGCGGGGTTGAGCAGTTCTTC
CDR3 protein: CASSYRGSGVEQFF
J gene: TRBJ2-1
clone size: NA
D gene: TRBD2
V gene: TRBV7-2

CDR3 DNA: TGTGCCAGCGGGGGCAGGACCCAGTACTTC
CDR3 protein: CASGGRTQYF
J gene: TRBJ2-5
clone size: NA
D gene: NA
V gene: TRBV2

CDR3 DNA: TGTGCCAGCAGCGAGGAGGAGGGTTCGGGTGGCTACACCTTC
CDR3 protein: CASSEEEGSGGYTF
J gene: TRBJ1-2
clone size: NA
D gene: NA
V gene: TRBV9

CDR3 DNA: TGTGCCAGCAGCATTACCGGGACAGAAGAGACCCAGTACTTC
CDR3 protein: CASSITGTEETQYF
J gene: TRBJ2-5
clone size: few
D gene: TRBD1
V gene: TRBV7-9

CDR3 DNA: TGTGCCAGCAGCGGGACTAGCGGGGGGCTTAGCACAGATACGCAGTATTTT
CDR3 protein: CASSGTSGGLSTDTQYF
J gene: TRBJ2-3
clone size: NA
D gene: TRBD2
V gene: TRBV5-4

CDR3 DNA: TGTGCCAGCAGCGTAGACGGAGTGGAGGGCTACACCTTC
CDR3 protein: CASSVDGVEGYTF
J gene: TRBJ1-2
clone size: few
D gene: NA
V gene: TRBV9

CDR3 DNA: TGCGCCAGCAGAGTACTAGCGGGGTTTAATGAGCAGTTCTTC
CDR3 protein: CASRVLAGFNEQFF
J gene: TRBJ2-1
clone size: few
D gene: TRBD2
V gene: TRBV4-1

CDR3 DNA: TGCGCCAGCAGCTTGACAACAGGGGGCACTGAAGCTTTCTTT
CDR3 protein: CASSLTTGGTEAFF
J gene: TRBJ1-1
clone size: NA
D gene: TRBD1
V gene: TRBV5-1

CDR3 DNA: TGTGCCAGCAGCTCCATTCCTGGAAACACCATATATTTT
CDR3 protein: CASSSIPGNTIYF
J gene: TRBJ1-3
clone size: few
D gene: NA
V gene: TRBV7-2

CDR3 DNA: TGTGCCAGCAGCTCCGGACAGTTTAGCAATCAGCCCCAGCATTTT
CDR3 protein: CASSSGQFSNQPQHF
J gene: TRBJ1-5
clone size: NA
D gene: NA
V gene: TRBV7-9

CDR3 DNA: TGTGCCAGCAGCCAGGGACACCTGAGCAATCAGCCCCAGCATTTT
CDR3 protein: CASSQGHLSNQPQHF
J gene: TRBJ1-5
clone size: NA
D gene: NA
V gene: TRBV7-2

CDR3 DNA: TGTGCCATCAGTGAAGACAGAAGCAATCAGCCCCAGCATTTT
CDR3 protein: CAISEDRSNQPQHF
J gene: TRBJ1-5
clone size: NA
D gene: NA
V gene: TRBV10-3

CDR3 DNA: TGTGCCAGCAGCGCCGGGACTAGAGACGAGACCCAGTACTTC
CDR3 protein: CASSAGTRDETQYF
J gene: TRBJ2-5
clone size: NA
D gene: TRBD2
V gene: TRBV6-5

CDR3 DNA: TGTGCCAGCAGCCCCGGGACAGGCACCTCTAACTATGGCTACACCTTC
CDR3 protein: CASSPGTGTSNYGYTF
J gene: TRBJ1-2
clone size: NA
D gene: TRBD1
V gene: TRBV27

CDR3 DNA: TGCGCCAGCAGCTTGGGGGCCAGGAATTCACCCCTCCACTTT
CDR3 protein: CASSLGARNSPLHF
J gene: TRBJ1-6
clone size: NA
D gene: NA
V gene: TRBV5-1

CDR3 DNA: TGTGCCAGCAGCTTATTGGGACAGGGATGGCATGAGCAGTTCTTC
CDR3 protein: CASSLLGQGWHEQFF
J gene: TRBJ2-1
clone size: once
D gene: TRBD1
V gene: TRBV7-3

CDR3 DNA: TGTGCCAGCTCACCACCGGGACTCCCTGAGACCCAGTACTTC
CDR3 protein: CASSPPGLPETQYF
J gene: TRBJ2-5
clone size: NA
D gene: NA
V gene: TRBV18

CDR3 DNA: TGTGCCAGCAGACCTGACAGTTTTACGCAGTATTTT
CDR3 protein: CASRPDSFTQYF
J gene: TRBJ2-3
clone size: few
D gene: NA
V gene: TRBV6-6

CDR3 DNA: TGTGCCAGCAGCTTGTTCCCGACAGAGGCTTTCTTT
CDR3 protein: CASSLFPTEAFF
J gene: TRBJ1-1
clone size: few
D gene: NA
V gene: TRBV5-6

CDR3 DNA: TGTGCCAGCTCACCGCGGTCTACTGAAGCTTTCTTT
CDR3 protein: CASSPRSTEAFF
J gene: TRBJ1-1
clone size: NA
D gene: NA
V gene: TRBV18

CDR3 DNA: TGTGCCAGCAGCGCTACGACTAGCGGGGGGGCTTTAGGCGAGACCCAGTACTTC
CDR3 protein: CASSATTSGGALGETQYF
J gene: TRBJ2-5
clone size: NA
D gene: TRBD2
V gene: TRBV9

CDR3 DNA: TGTGCCAGCTCACCAGGGCCTGGAGATACGCAGTATTTT
CDR3 protein: CASSPGPGDTQYF
J gene: TRBJ2-3
clone size: few
D gene: NA
V gene: TRBV18

CDR3 DNA: TGCGCCAGCAGCTTGGTCGGAGGTTACTCCTACGAGCAGTACTTC
CDR3 protein: CASSLVGGYSYEQYF
J gene: TRBJ2-7
clone size: NA
D gene: NA
V gene: TRBV5-1

CDR3 DNA: TGCGCCAGCTTCACAGGGGGTCCCTACAATGAGCAGTTCTTC
CDR3 protein: CASFTGGPYNEQFF
J gene: TRBJ2-1
clone size: NA
D gene: TRBD1
V gene: TRBV5-1

CDR3 DNA: TGTGCCAGCAGTATTCTTAGGGCGGGTAATGAGCAGTTCTTC
CDR3 protein: CASSILRAGNEQFF
J gene: TRBJ2-1
clone size: few
D gene: NA
V gene: TRBV25-1

CDR3 DNA: TGTGCCAGCTCACCGGACAGGGGGCAGCGATATGGCTACACCTTC
CDR3 protein: CASSPDRGQRYGYTF
J gene: TRBJ1-2
clone size: few
D gene: TRBD1
V gene: TRBV18

CDR3 DNA: TGTGCCAGCAGCGGAAACCCTGGCCTGAACACTGAAGCTTTCTTT
CDR3 protein: CASSGNPGLNTEAFF
J gene: TRBJ1-1
clone size: NA
D gene: NA
V gene: TRBV9

CDR3 DNA: TGTGCCAGCAGCTTCAGGACTAGCGGGAGGGCCAGAGATGAGCAGTTCTTC
CDR3 protein: CASSFRTSGRARDEQFF
J gene: TRBJ2-1
clone size: NA
D gene: TRBD2
V gene: TRBV7-9

CDR3 DNA: TGTGCTAGCAGCTTTTCGACTAGCGGGAGCGGGAGTGAGCAGTTCTTC
CDR3 protein: CASSFSTSGSGSEQFF
J gene: TRBJ2-1
clone size: NA
D gene: TRBD2
V gene: TRBV7-9

CDR3 DNA: TGTGCCAGCAGCTTATCTTGGGGGGGGAGGACTGAAGCTTTCTTT
CDR3 protein: CASSLSWGGRTEAFF
J gene: TRBJ1-1
clone size: NA
D gene: NA
V gene: TRBV7-3

CDR3 DNA: TGTGCCAGCAGCGGGGATTTAGGACTAGCGGGGGATTACAATGAGCAGTTCTTC
CDR3 protein: CASSGDLGLAGDYNEQFF
J gene: TRBJ2-1
clone size: once
D gene: TRBD2
V gene: TRBV9

CDR3 DNA: TGTGCCAGCAGCTCACAGGGGGCGAACTACAATGAGCAGTTCTTC
CDR3 protein: CASSSQGANYNEQFF
J gene: TRBJ2-1
clone size: few
D gene: TRBD1
V gene: TRBV7-2

CDR3 DNA: TGTGCCAGCAGCTTACGGGGGCTAGCGGGGGGCGGCGCAGATACGCAGTATTTT
CDR3 protein: CASSLRGLAGGGADTQYF
J gene: TRBJ2-3
clone size: NA
D gene: TRBD2
V gene: TRBV7-9

CDR3 DNA: TGTGCCAGCAGTGGAGGACAGGGCTCCTACAATGAGCAGTTCTTC
CDR3 protein: CASSGGQGSYNEQFF
J gene: TRBJ2-1
clone size: NA
D gene: TRBD1
V gene: TRBV6-5

CDR3 DNA: TGTGCCAGCAGGAGGGGAGGCGAGCAGTACTTC
CDR3 protein: CASRRGGEQYF
J gene: TRBJ2-7
clone size: few
D gene: NA
V gene: TRBV11-2

CDR3 DNA: TGTGCCAGCAGCCCAGGCCCTAGCGGGGGTAGGGGTAACATTCAGTACTTC
CDR3 protein: CASSPGPSGGRGNIQYF
J gene: TRBJ2-4
clone size: NA
D gene: TRBD2
V gene: TRBV7-2

CDR3 DNA: TGTGCCAGCAGCCTTACGGTTCGACTAGCGGGGCCGAACACCGGGGAGCTGTTTTTT
CDR3 protein: CASSLTVRLAGPNTGELFF
J gene: TRBJ2-2
clone size: NA
D gene: TRBD2
V gene: TRBV11-3

CDR3 DNA: TGTGCCAGCAGCTTATGGGGGCAGAGCTTTGAAGCTTTCTTT
CDR3 protein: CASSLWGQSFEAFF
J gene: TRBJ1-1
clone size: NA
D gene: NA
V gene: TRBV11-2

CDR3 DNA: TGCGCCAGCAGCTCCCGACTAGCGGGGGGCCAGGCCTACGAGCAGTACTTC
CDR3 protein: CASSSRLAGGQAYEQYF
J gene: TRBJ2-7
clone size: NA
D gene: TRBD2
V gene: TRBV5-1